This T cell receptor beta chain was recorded in a study of T-cell reconstitution after alpha-beta-depleted transplantation in children. Study-wide results and limits: A year post-transplant, T-cell counts and diversity derived mostly from newly produced T cells. Some patients' high day-60 TCRbeta diversity was traced to surviving recipient T cells and thymic progenitors. In patients about two months after transplant, alpha-beta T cells reportedly arose from several hundred expanded graft clones.

As it was prepared, the TCRbeta library received unique molecular identifiers. TCRdb re-derived calls from the PCR reads in MiXCR, one entry per CDR3 protein. The repertoire holds about 900,000 distinct CDR3 sequences, with about 29% as singletons. On this clonotype: Its specificity is unknown.

The V segment lost 1 base and the J segment 0 bases; nucleotides outside the gene matches: 2. The CDR3 covers 16 residues. Source: PBMCs, mostly from graft donor cells, taken 360 days after TCRalphabeta/CD19-depleted stem cell transplant. The chain employs TRBV12-3 or TRBV12-4 and TRBJ1-1; 10 nucleotides line up with TRBD1. The source is a boy in the first two years of life who had a stem cell transplant for SCID, so the T cells may come from the graft donor. The CDR3 here is CASSLGQGAVNTEAFF. CDR3 nucleotides: TGTGCCAGCAGTTTAGGACAGGGGGCGGTGAACACTGAAGCTTTCTTT.